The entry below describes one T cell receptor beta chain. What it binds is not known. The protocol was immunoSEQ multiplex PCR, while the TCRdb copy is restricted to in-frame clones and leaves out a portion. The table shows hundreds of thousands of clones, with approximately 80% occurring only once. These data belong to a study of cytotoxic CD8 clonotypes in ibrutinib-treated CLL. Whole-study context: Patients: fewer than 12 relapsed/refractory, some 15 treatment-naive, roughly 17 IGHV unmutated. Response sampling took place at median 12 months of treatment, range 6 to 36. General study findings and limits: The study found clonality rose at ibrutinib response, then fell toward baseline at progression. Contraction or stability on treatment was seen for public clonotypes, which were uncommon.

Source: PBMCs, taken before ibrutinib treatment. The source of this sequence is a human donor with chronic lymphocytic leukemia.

This chain's CDR3 is CASSISRGVWFDDTDTQYF. The CDR3 DNA follows: TGTGCCAGTAGTATATCTAGGGGGGTGTGGTTCGACGACACAGATACGCAGTATTTT. The chain combines TRBV19 with TRBJ2-3, with D possibly called TRBD1 or TRBD2 (6 bases each). The CDR3 covers 19 residues. CDR1 and CDR2 (germline): LNHDA, SQIVND (reference sequence). V was shortened by 2 bases and J by 2 bases, with 23 bases between the two germline ends.